Sequencing of this TCR delta chain was carried out in a study of Vδ1+ human thymocytes listed by TCRdb under 2018. For context, the study as a whole: As a data resource, the study described the mRNA-level TRG and TRD CDR3 repertoires found in highly purified Vdelta1+ thymocytes taken from young children. The multiplex-based CDR3 amplicon strategy had previously been validated against 5'RACE-based CDR3 amplicon generation methods.

The study at large found these results: Donors did not cluster by age or sex, so the analyses were not stratified by age or sex. Donors shared many TRG clonotypes (up to roughly 6.9x10^3), but TRD repertoires were essentially private, with at most 130 shared. Unlike the oligoclonal repertoires in peripheral blood, the thymic TRG and TRD repertoires appeared highly polyclonal, with Gaussian CDR3 length distributions. The authors advised highly purified populations and single-cell validation, since unexpected Vdelta2 sequences could cause misinterpretation of bulk repertoire data. Even though sort purity was high, about 20% of thymic TRD sequences were Vdelta2 (and few were Vdelta3), which was not the case for the peripheral blood Vdelta1+ controls.

RNA extraction was carried out with the RNeasy mini kit, and reverse transcription was then done using Superscript III. CDR3 amplicons were produced by multiplex PCR using pooled V-gene forward primers and a constant-region reverse primer with Illumina adaptor overhangs. Amplicons were gel-purified, then indexed with Nextera index primers over approximately 8 extra PCR cycles and purified with AMPure XP beads. The libraries were sequenced on an Illumina MiSeq using paired-end 250 bp reads, dual indexing and an approximately 22% PhiX spike-in. Under the source paper's analysis protocol: Read quality was checked with FastQC, and TRG read pairs were merged using ea-utils fastq-join. IMGT/HighV-QUEST was used to annotate sequences, retaining only productive sequences with an unambiguous V-gene assignment, and each clonotype was defined by an identical CDR3 sequence. For downstream analysis, the tools were VDJtools 1.1.1, tcR 2.2.3, Treemap and vegan Shannon diversity in R 3.4.4. Clonotypes were called again by TCRdb from the public reads via CATT, and duplicate nucleotide sequences were then merged into one entry. The authors' filters were not applied to this entry. This sample comprises about 58,000 delta-chain clones, about 15% of them detected only once. About 0.35% of the sample is taken by the ten largest.

Thymic samples were depleted of alphabeta T cells, then CD3+ TCRVdelta1+ TCRVdelta2- thymocytes were FACS-sorted. The purity of the sorted Vdelta1+ thymocytes was between roughly 97% and 99.6%. The thymic specimens were obtained from several paediatric patients who were undergoing corrective cardiac surgery and ranged in age from about 5 days to 16 months. Thymic tissue was dispersed, and mononuclear cells were isolated on a Histopaque-1077 density gradient. The staining antibodies were anti-TCRVdelta1 clone TS8.2, anti-TCRVdelta2 clone B6, anti-CD3 clone HIT3a and anti-TCRalphabeta clone IP26. As to this clone: Which antigen it targets is not known. Per-nucleotide qualities are absent, and no much larger clonotype sits a single base away.

According to the germline V gene, CDR1 reads TSWWSYY and CDR2 reads QGS. Relative to germline, V is missing 5 bases and J is missing 0 bases, with 25 bases of the junction outside any gene match. Counted from cysteine to phenylalanine, this CDR3 has 22 amino acids. Only the CDR3 portion is preserved as DNA: 66 bases, with reading frame beginning at the first base. The rearranged chain carries TRDV1 and TRDJ1; TRDD3 aligns with 9 central bases. Sequencing was done on a sample of Vdelta1+ gamma-delta thymocytes from the thymus. What the cell subset or site label conveys for this sample: FACS-sorted CD3+ TCRalphabeta- TCRVdelta1+ TCRVdelta2- thymocytes. The receptor's source is a girl in the first two years of life who had congenital heart surgery. The sequenced DNA is TGTGCTCTTGGGAACTGGGGGAGTCTCCCTTTGACTCCCGGGGCTAACACCGATAAACTCATCTTT. This codes for CALGNWGSLPLTPGANTDKLIF.